Listed below are T cell receptor beta chains from one sample, sequenced in a study of vaccination and CD4 T cells after COVID-19. Their recognized antigens are unknown. TCRdb re-called the PCR reads through MiXCR, storing one row per CDR3 protein. The sample includes about 14,000 distinct CDR3 sequences, about 56% of them seen just once. The source material was CD4+ T cells from blood, cultured in vitro, sampled before SARS-CoV-2 vaccination. These TCRs come from a human donor who had recovered from COVID-19. CDR3s include the opening cysteine and the closing phenylalanine or tryptophan. The D gene is left open where the match is weak. Size values are once, few and many counts, or a class for expanded clones, and some rows have none.

v_call: TRBV7-3
d_call: TRBD1
clone_size: .
j_call: TRBJ1-1
cdr3_nt: TGTGCCAGCAGCTTAATTCGCAGGGGGCTTGAGTTAACTGAAGCTTTCTTT
cdr3_aa: CASSLIRRGLELTEAFF

v_call: TRBV19
d_call: .
clone_size: .
j_call: TRBJ1-2
cdr3_nt: TGTGCCAGTAGTTCTGACTTTGGCTACACCTTC
cdr3_aa: CASSSDFGYTF

v_call: TRBV21-1
d_call: .
clone_size: .
j_call: TRBJ1-5
cdr3_nt: TGTGCCAGCACCCCCCGATTCGGACAGGCCCTGTTCAATCAGCCCCAGCATTTT
cdr3_aa: CASTPRFGQALFNQPQHF

v_call: TRBV19
d_call: TRBD1
clone_size: .
j_call: TRBJ2-5
cdr3_nt: TGTGCCAGTAGTATGCCAGGGGGCGGAGAAGGGGAGACCCAGTACTTC
cdr3_aa: CASSMPGGGEGETQYF

v_call: TRBV6-5
d_call: .
clone_size: .
j_call: TRBJ1-1
cdr3_nt: TGTGCCAGCAGTTACGATTGGGCTAACACTGAAGCTTTCTTT
cdr3_aa: CASSYDWANTEAFF

v_call: TRBV6-2/TRBV6-3
d_call: TRBD2
clone_size: few
j_call: TRBJ2-5
cdr3_nt: TGTGCCAGCAGATTCGAGGGACTAGGTGAAGAGACCCAGTACTTC
cdr3_aa: CASRFEGLGEETQYF

v_call: TRBV27
d_call: .
clone_size: .
j_call: TRBJ1-3
cdr3_nt: TGTGCCAGCAGTTTATCACCTAAGGCAGGAGGTTTT
cdr3_aa: CASSLSPKAGGF

v_call: TRBV6-4
d_call: .
clone_size: once
j_call: TRBJ1-2
cdr3_nt: TGTGCCAGCAGTTTAGGAGATTATGGCTACACCTTC
cdr3_aa: CASSLGDYGYTF

v_call: TRBV7-9
d_call: .
clone_size: .
j_call: TRBJ1-1
cdr3_nt: TGTGCCAGCAGCTGGGCCTTGAACACTGAAGCTTTCTTT
cdr3_aa: CASSWALNTEAFF

v_call: TRBV27
d_call: .
clone_size: once
j_call: TRBJ1-1
cdr3_nt: TGTGCCAGCAGTTTGGGATCTGTCCGGGTGGCCACTGGAGCTTTCTTT
cdr3_aa: CASSLGSVRVATGAFF

v_call: TRBV28
d_call: TRBD1
clone_size: .
j_call: TRBJ1-2
cdr3_nt: TGTGCCAGCAGTGTCCGGGGACAGGGGGCGGGTGGGTATGGCTACACCTTC
cdr3_aa: CASSVRGQGAGGYGYTF

v_call: TRBV6-1
d_call: .
clone_size: few
j_call: TRBJ1-6
cdr3_nt: TGTGCCAGCAGTGATCGGTGGGGCACTTCACCCCTCCACTTT
cdr3_aa: CASSDRWGTSPLHF

v_call: TRBV15
d_call: .
clone_size: .
j_call: TRBJ1-1
cdr3_nt: TGTGCCACCAGCAGAGATGTAGGGCCCACTGAAGCTTTCTTT
cdr3_aa: CATSRDVGPTEAFF